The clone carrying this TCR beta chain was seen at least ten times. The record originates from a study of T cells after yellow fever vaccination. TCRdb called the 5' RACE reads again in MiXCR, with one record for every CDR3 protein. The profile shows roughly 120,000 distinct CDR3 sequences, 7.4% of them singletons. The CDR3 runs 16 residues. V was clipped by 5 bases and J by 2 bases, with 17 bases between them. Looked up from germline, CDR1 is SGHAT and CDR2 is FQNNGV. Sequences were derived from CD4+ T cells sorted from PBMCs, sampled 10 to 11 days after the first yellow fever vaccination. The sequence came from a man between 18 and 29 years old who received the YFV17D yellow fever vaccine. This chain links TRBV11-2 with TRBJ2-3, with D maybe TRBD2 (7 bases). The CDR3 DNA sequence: TGTGCCAGCAGCACACCCAAGGGGGGGGCCACAGATACGCAGTATTTT. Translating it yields CASSTPKGGATDTQYF.